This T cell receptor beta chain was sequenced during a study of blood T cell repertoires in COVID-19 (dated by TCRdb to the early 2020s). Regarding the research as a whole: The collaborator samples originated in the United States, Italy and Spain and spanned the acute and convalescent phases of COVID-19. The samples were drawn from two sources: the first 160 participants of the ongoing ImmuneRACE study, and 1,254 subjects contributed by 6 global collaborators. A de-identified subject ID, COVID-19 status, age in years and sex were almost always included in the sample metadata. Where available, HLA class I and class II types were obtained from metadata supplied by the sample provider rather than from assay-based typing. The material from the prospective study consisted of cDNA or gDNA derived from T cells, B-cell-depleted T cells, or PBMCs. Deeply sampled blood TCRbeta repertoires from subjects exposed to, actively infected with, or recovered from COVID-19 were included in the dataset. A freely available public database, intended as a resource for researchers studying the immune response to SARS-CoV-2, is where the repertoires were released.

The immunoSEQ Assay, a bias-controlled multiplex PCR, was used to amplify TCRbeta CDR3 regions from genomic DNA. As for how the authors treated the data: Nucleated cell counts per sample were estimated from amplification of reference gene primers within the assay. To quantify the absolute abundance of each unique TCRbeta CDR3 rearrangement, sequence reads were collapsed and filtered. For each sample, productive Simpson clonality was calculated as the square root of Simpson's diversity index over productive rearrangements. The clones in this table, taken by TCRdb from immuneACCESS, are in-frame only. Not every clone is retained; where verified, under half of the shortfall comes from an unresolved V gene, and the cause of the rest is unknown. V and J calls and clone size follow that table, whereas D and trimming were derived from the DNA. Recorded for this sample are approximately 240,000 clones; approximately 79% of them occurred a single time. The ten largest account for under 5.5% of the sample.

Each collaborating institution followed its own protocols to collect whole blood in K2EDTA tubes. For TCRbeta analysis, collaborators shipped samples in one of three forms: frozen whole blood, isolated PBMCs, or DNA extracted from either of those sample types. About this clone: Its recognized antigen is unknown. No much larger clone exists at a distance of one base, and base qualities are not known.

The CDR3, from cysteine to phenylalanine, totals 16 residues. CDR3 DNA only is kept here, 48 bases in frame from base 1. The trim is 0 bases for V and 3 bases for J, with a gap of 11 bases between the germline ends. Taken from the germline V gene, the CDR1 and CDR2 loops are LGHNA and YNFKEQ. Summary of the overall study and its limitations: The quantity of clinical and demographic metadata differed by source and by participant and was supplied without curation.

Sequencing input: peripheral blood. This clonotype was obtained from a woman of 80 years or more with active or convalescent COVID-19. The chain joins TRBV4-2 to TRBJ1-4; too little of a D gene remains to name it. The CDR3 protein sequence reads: CASSQDMRPANEKLFF. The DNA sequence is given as TGTGCCAGCAGCCAAGACATGAGGCCGGCTAATGAAAAACTGTTTTTT.